This T cell receptor beta chain is drawn from a study of blood T cell repertoires in COVID-19. Study-level background: T cells, B-cell-depleted T cells, or PBMCs supplied cDNA or gDNA.

Original analysis: Reference gene primer amplification gave nucleated cell count estimates. Here immunoSEQ multiplex PCR was the method, and the copy in TCRdb shows in-frame clones only, minus some. For V, J and clone size, that table is used; D and trimming come from the DNA. The profile shows roughly 59,000 clones, over 75% of them singletons. The sample was peripheral blood. This receptor was identified in a human donor in a cohort sampled during active COVID-19.

In DNA form, the CDR3 reads TGTGCCAGCAGCCAGGCAGGGAACACTGAAGCTTTCTTT. Translating it yields CASSQAGNTEAFF. This chain links TRBV4-2 with TRBJ1-1; D unresolved. Deletions cut 3 bases from V and 1 base from J, with 6 bases between. The CDR3 is 13 amino acids. In germline, CDR1 is LGHNA, CDR2 YNFKEQ.